This T cell receptor (beta chain) was documented in a study of blood T cell repertoires in COVID-19. Background on the study: Samples representing acute and convalescent COVID-19 were sourced from the United States, Italy and Spain. In each case, the material was cDNA or gDNA derived from T cells, B-cell-depleted T cells, or PBMCs.

In the original analysis: How many nucleated cells were present was estimated from reference gene primer amplification. Profiling relied on immunoSEQ multiplex PCR, and the TCRdb table lists in-frame clones only, not all of them. The D gene and trimming were derived from the DNA, and the V and J assignments and clone size from that table. The table lists about 66,000 clones, about nine tenths of them singletons, with approximately 6.4% in the top ten. Trimming removed 6 bases at V and 3 bases at J, with 11 bases between. This CDR3 is built from 13 residues. CDR1 and CDR2 (germline): SGHTA, FQGNSA. The chain has TRBV7-2 and TRBJ2-5, with D perhaps TRBD2 (5 bases). The sequence was obtained from a woman in her 70s with acute or convalescent COVID-19. What was sequenced was peripheral blood. In DNA form, the CDR3 reads TGTGCCAGCAGTCTCCGGCGGGAAGAGACCCAGTACTTC. Protein: CASSLRREETQYF.